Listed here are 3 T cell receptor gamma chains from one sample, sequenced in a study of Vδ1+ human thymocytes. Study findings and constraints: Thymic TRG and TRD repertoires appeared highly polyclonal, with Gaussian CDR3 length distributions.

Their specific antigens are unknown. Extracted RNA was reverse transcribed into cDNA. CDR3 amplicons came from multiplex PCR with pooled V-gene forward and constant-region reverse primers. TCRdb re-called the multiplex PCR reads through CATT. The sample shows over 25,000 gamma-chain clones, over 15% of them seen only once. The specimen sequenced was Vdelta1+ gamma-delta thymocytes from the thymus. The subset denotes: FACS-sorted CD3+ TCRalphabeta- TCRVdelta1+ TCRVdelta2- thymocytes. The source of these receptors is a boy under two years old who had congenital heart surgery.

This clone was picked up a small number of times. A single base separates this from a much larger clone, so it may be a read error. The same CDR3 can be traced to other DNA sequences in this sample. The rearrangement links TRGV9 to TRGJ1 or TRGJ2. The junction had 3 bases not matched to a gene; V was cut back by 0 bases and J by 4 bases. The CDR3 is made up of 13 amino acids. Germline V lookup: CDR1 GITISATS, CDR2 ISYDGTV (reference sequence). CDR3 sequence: CALWEVVYYKKLF. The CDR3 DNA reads TGTGCCTTGTGGGAGGTGGTCTATTATAAGAAACTCTTT.

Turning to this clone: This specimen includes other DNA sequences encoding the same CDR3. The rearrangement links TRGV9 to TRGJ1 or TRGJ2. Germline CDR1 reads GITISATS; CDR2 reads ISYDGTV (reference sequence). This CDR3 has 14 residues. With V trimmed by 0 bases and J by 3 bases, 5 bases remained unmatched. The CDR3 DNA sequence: TGTGCCTTGTGGGAGGTGAGGGGTTATTATAAGAAACTCTTT. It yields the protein CALWEVRGYYKKLF.

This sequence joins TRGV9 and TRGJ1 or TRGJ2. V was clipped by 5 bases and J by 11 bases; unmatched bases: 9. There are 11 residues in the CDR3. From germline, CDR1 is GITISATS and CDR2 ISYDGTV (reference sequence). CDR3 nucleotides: TGTGCCTTGTGGGCCTTAGGAGAGAAACTCTTT. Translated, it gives CALWALGEKLF.